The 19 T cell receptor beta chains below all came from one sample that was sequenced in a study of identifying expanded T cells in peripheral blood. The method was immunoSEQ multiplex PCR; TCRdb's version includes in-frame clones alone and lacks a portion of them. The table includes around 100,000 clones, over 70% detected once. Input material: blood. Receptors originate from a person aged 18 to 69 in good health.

The chain's CDR3 is CSVVQGAKIFGGAQHF. DNA for the CDR3: TGCAGCGTTGTTCAGGGGGCGAAGATCTTTGGGGGAGCCCAGCATTTT. The chain uses TRBV29-1 and TRBJ1-5, with 8 nucleotides matching TRBD1. Germline CDR1 and CDR2: SQVTM and ANQGSEA. There are 16 residues in the CDR3. V gave up 4 bases and J gave up 11 bases; unmatched junction bases: 19.

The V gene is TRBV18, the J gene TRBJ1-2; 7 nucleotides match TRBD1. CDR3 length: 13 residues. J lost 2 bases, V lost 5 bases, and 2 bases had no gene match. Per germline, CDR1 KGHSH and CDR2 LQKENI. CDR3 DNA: TGTGCCAGCTCAACGGGACAGAACTATGGCTACACCTTC. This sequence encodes CASSTGQNYGYTF. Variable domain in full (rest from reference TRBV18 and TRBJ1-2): NAGVMQNPRHLVRRRGQEARLRCSPMKGHSHVYWYRQLPEEGLKFMVYLQKENIIDESGMPKERFSAEFPKEGPSILRIQQVVRGDSAAYFCASSTGQNYGYTFGSGTRLTVV.

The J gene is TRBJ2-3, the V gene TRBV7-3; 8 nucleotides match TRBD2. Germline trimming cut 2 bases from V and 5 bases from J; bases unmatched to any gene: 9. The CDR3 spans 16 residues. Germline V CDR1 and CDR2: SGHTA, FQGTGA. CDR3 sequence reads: CASSLAVGAGEDTQYF. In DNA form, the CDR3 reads TGTGCCAGCAGCTTAGCTGTAGGAGCGGGAGAAGATACGCAGTATTTT. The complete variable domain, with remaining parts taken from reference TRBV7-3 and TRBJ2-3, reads GAGVSQTPSNKVTEKGKYVELRCDPISGHTALYWYRQSLGQGPEFLIYFQGTGAADDSGLPNDRFFAVRPEGSVSTLKIQRTERGDSAVYLCASSLAVGAGEDTQYFGPGTRLTVL.

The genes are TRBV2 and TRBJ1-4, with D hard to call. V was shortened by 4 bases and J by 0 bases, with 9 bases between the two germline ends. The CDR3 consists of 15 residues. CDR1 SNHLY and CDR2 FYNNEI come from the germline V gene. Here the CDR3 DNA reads TGTGCCAGCAGTGGGATCGAGGCAACTAATGAAAAACTGTTTTTT. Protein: CASSGIEATNEKLFF.

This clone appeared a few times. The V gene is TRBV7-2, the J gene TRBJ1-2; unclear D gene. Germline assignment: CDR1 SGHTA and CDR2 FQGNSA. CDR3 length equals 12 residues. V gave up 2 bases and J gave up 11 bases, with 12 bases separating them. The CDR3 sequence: CASSLWSRLYTF. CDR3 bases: TGTGCCAGCAGCTTATGGTCCCGTCTGTACACCTTC.

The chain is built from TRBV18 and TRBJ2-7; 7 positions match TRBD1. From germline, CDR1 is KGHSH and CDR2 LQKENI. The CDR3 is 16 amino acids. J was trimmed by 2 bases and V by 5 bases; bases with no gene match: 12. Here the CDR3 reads CASSAASTGETYEQYF. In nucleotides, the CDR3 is TGTGCCAGCTCAGCAGCCTCCACAGGGGAAACCTACGAGCAGTACTTC.

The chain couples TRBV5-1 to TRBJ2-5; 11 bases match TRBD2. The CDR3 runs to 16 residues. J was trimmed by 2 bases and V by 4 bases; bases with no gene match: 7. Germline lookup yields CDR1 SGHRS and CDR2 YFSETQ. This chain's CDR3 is CASSRRLAGGQETQYF. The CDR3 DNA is TGCGCCAGCAGCCGGAGGCTAGCGGGGGGTCAAGAGACCCAGTACTTC.

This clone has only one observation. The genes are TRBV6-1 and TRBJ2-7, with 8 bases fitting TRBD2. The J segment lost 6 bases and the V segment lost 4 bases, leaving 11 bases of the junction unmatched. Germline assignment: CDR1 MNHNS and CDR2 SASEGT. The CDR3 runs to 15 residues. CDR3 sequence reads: CASSVQGLGGSEQYF. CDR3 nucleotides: TGTGCCAGCAGTGTCCAGGGACTAGGGGGATCCGAGCAGTACTTC.

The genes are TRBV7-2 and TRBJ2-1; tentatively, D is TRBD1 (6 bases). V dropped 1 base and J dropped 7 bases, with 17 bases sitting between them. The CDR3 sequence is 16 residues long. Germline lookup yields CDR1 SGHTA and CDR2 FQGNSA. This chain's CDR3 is CASSLVFSTGLNEQFF. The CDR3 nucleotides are TGTGCCAGCAGCTTAGTGTTTAGTACAGGGCTTAATGAGCAGTTCTTC.

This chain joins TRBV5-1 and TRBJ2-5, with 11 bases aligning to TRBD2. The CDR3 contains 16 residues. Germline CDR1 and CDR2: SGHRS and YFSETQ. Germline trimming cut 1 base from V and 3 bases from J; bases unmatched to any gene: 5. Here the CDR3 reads CASSLLAGGTEETQYF. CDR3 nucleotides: TGCGCCAGCAGCTTGCTAGCGGGAGGTACCGAAGAGACCCAGTACTTC.

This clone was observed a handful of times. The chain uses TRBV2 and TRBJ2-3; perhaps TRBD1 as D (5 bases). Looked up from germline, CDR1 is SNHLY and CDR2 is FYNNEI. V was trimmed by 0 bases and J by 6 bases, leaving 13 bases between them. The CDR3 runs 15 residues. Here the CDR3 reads CASSEATLQGDTQYF. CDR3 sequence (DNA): TGTGCCAGCAGTGAAGCGACGTTGCAGGGCGATACGCAGTATTTT.

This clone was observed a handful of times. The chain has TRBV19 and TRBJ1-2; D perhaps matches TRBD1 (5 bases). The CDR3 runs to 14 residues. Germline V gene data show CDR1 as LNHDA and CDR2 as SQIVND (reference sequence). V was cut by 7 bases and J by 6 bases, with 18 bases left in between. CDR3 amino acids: CASTAAGHRDGYTF. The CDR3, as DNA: TGTGCCAGTACCGCAGCAGGGCACCGTGATGGCTACACCTTC. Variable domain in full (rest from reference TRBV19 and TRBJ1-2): DGGITQSPKYLFRKEGQNVTLSCEQNLNHDAMYWYRQDPGQGLRLIYYSQIVNDFQKGDIAEGYSVSREKKESFPLTVTSAQKNPTAFYLCASTAAGHRDGYTFGSGTRLTVV.

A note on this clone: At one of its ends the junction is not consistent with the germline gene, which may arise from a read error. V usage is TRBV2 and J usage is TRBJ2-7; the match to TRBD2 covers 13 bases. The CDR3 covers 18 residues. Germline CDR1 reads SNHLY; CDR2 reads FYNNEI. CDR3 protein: CASSEGLAGAANLYEQYF. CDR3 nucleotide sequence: TGTGCCAGCAGCGAAGGACTAGCGGGGGCTGCTAATCTCTACGAGCAGTACTTC.

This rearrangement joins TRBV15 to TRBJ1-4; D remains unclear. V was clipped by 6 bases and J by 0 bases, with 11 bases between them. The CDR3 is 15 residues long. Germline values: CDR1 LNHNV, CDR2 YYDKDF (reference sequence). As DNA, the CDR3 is TGTGCCACCAGTAGCCAAGTTGCAACTAATGAAAAACTGTTTTTT. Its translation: CATSSQVATNEKLFF.

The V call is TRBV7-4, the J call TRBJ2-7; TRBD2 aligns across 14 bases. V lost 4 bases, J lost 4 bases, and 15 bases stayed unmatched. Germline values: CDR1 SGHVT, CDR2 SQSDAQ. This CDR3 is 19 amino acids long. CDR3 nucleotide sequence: TGTGCCAGCAGCTATACCCAGAGCTACGGGACTAGCGGGAGTTACGAGCAGTACTTC. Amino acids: CASSYTQSYGTSGSYEQYF.

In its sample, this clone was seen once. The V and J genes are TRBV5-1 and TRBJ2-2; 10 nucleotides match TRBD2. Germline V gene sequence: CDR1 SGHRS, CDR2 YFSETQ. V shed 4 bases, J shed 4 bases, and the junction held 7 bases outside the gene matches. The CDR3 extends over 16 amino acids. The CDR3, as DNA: TGCGCCAGCAGCCACCTAGCGGGGGTGTCCACCGGGGAGCTGTTTTTT. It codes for CASSHLAGVSTGELFF.

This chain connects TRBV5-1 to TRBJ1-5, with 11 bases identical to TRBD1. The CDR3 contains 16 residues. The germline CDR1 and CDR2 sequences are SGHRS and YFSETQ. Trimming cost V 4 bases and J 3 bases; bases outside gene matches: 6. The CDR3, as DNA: TGCGCCAGCAGCCTGGGGACAGGGGGAAACAATCAGCCCCAGCATTTT. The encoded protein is CASSLGTGGNNQPQHF.

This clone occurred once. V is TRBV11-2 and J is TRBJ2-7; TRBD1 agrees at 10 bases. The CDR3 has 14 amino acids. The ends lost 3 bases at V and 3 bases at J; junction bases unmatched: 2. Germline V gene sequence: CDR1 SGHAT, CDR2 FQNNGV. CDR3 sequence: CASSLGQGNYEQYF. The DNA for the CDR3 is TGTGCCAGCAGCTTGGGACAGGGGAACTACGAGCAGTACTTC. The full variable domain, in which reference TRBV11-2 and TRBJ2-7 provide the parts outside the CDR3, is EAGVAQSPRYKIIEKRQSVAFWCNPISGHATLYWYQQILGQGPKLLIQFQNNGVVDDSQLPKDRFSAERLKGVDSTLKIQPAKLEDSAVYLCASSLGQGNYEQYFGPGTRLTVT.

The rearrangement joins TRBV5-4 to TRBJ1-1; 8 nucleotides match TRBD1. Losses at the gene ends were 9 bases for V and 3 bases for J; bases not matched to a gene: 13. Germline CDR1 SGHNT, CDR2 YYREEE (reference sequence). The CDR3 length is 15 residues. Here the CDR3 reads CATLNKQGGDTEAFF. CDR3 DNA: TGTGCCACCTTAAATAAACAGGGGGGTGACACTGAAGCTTTCTTT.